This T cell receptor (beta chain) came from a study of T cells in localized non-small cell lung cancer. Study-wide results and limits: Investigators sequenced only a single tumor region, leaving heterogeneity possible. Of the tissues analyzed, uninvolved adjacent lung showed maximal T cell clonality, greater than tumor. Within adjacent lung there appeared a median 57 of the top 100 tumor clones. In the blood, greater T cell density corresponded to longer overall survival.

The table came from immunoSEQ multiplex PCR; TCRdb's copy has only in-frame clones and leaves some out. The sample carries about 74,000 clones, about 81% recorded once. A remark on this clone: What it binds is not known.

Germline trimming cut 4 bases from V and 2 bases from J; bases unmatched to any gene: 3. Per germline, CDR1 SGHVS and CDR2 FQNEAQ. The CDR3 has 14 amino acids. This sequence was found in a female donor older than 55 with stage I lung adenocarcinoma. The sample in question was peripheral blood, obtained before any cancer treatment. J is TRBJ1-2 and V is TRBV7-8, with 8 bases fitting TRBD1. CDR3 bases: TGTGCCAGCAGCTCCCGGACAGGGAACTATGGCTACACCTTC. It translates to CASSSRTGNYGYTF.